This T cell receptor (beta chain) was captured in a study of control samples from healthy donors and cancer patients. Germline lookup yields CDR1 GTSNPN and CDR2 SVGIG (reference sequence). CDR3 length: 12 amino acids. Trimming shortened V by 0 bases and J by 7 bases, and 7 bases separated the two germline ends. TCRdb keeps only in-frame clones here, not all; method: immunoSEQ multiplex PCR. This sample has around 120,000 clones, with over 90% found just once. What was sequenced was blood. This sequence originates from a man between 25 and 39 years old in good health. The rearrangement uses TRBV30 and TRBJ1-5; no firm D call. CDR3 region: CAWSVDRQPQHF. DNA of the CDR3: TGTGCCTGGAGTGTCGATCGACAGCCCCAGCATTTT. Supplemented by reference TRBV30 and TRBJ1-5, the full variable domain reads SQTIHQWPATLVQPVGSPLSLECTVEGTSNPNLYWYRQAAGRGLQLLFYSVGIGQISSEVPQNLSASRPQDRQFILSSKKLLLSDSGFYLCAWSVDRQPQHFGDGTRLSIL.